Included here is one T cell receptor beta chain sequence, with context. This specimen comes from a study of glioma-infiltrating T cells after dendritic cell vaccination. Using immunoSEQ multiplex PCR, the repertoire was profiled, and TCRdb retains in-frame clones only, with some absent. The sample has approximately 90,000 clones; over 65% are singletons. The trim removed 0 bases at V and 2 bases at J, leaving 12 bases unmatched. Germline CDR1 and CDR2: SGHRS and YFSETQ. This CDR3 region has 19 residues. The TCR sequence derives from a human donor with glioblastoma. The material was blood, obtained before dendritic cell vaccination. The chain is built from TRBV5-1 and TRBJ2-2, with 8 bases identical to TRBD2. The CDR3 sequence: CASSLATGSGGTNTGELFF. CDR3 in DNA: TGCGCCAGCAGCTTGGCCACCGGGAGCGGGGGCACTAACACCGGGGAGCTGTTTTTT.